These 8 T cell receptor beta chains came from one sample sequenced in a study of T cell changes during pregnancy in multiple sclerosis. Repertoires were generated with immunoSEQ multiplex PCR, while TCRdb's copy carries only in-frame clones and drops some. Counted here are about 72,000 clones, 91% occurring once; the ten biggest clones make up around 0.64%. The starting material was peripheral blood, obtained in the third trimester of pregnancy. The receptors shown here come from a female donor in good health, enrolled as a control in a pregnancy study.

The chain carries TRBV7-9 and TRBJ2-7; D possibly corresponds to TRBD1 (6 bases). CDR1 is SEHNR, CDR2 FQNEAQ, per germline (reference sequence). This CDR3 contains 13 residues. V lost 5 bases, J lost 2 bases, and 10 bases lay in between. CDR3 DNA sequence: TGTGCCAGCAGCGAAACAGGGACCTACGAGCAGTACTTC. It yields the protein CASSETGTYEQYF.

This chain connects TRBV5-1 to TRBJ2-1; D possibly corresponds to TRBD2 (6 bases). V was trimmed by 4 bases and J by 6 bases, leaving 17 bases between them. Germline V CDR1 and CDR2: SGHRS, YFSETQ. The CDR3 spans 15 residues. The chain's CDR3 is CASSRGGLRGNEQFF. In nucleotides, the CDR3 is TGCGCCAGCAGCCGTGGTGGCTTGCGGGGCAATGAGCAGTTCTTC.

This sequence joins TRBV2 and TRBJ1-5; the D gene is possibly TRBD1 (5 bases). The CDR3 contains 15 residues. Germline V gene lookup returns CDR1 SNHLY and CDR2 FYNNEI. The V gene lost 7 bases and the J gene lost 2 bases, with 15 bases spanning the gap. CDR3 loop: CASMPQGIGNQPQHF. The CDR3 nucleotides are TGTGCCAGCATGCCCCAGGGAATTGGCAATCAGCCCCAGCATTTT.

This chain connects TRBV5-1 to TRBJ1-1, with 8 bases fitting TRBD1. J lost 0 bases, V lost 7 bases, and 8 bases had no gene match. The CDR3 has 15 amino acids. The V gene's germline CDR1 is SGHRS and CDR2 YFSETQ. CDR3 residues: CASRGAGGMNTEAFF. CDR3 coding DNA: TGCGCCAGCCGGGGGGCAGGGGGCATGAACACTGAAGCTTTCTTT.

This chain joins TRBV7-2 and TRBJ2-3; 16 positions match TRBD2. This CDR3 is 18 amino acids long. The germline V gene encodes CDR1 SGHTA and CDR2 FQGNSA. With V trimmed by 5 bases and J by 6 bases, 11 bases remained unmatched. The CDR3 loop reads CASSREGLAGGLWDTQYF. CDR3 DNA: TGTGCCAGCAGCCGGGAGGGACTAGCGGGGGGGCTGTGGGATACGCAGTATTTT.

The chain employs TRBV28 and TRBJ1-1, with D possibly being TRBD1 (5 bases). V lost 2 bases to trimming and J lost 0 bases, with 16 bases between them. The CDR3 extends over 17 amino acids. Germline V gives CDR1 MDHEN, CDR2 SYDVKM. The CDR3 protein is CASSLPRRGVLNTEAFF. CDR3 bases: TGTGCCAGCAGTTTACCTCGGCGGGGGGTACTGAACACTGAAGCTTTCTTT.

This chain uses TRBV13 with TRBJ1-2; no definite D call. From germline, CDR1 is PRHDT and CDR2 FYEKMQ (reference sequence). Trimming left V 5 bases short and J 1 base short, with 5 bases between. CDR3 length equals 12 residues. CDR3 nucleotides: TGTGCCAGCAGCCCCCATAACTATGGCTACACCTTC. This codes for CASSPHNYGYTF.

The chain joins TRBV30 to TRBJ1-2; 10 nucleotides align to TRBD1. Germline-derived CDR1 and CDR2 are GTSNPN and SVGIG (reference sequence). This CDR3 spans 13 amino acids. J lost 8 bases, V lost 1 base, and 4 bases had no gene match. The CDR3: CAWSGGTGEGYTF. The CDR3 nucleotides are TGTGCCTGGAGTGGCGGGACAGGGGAGGGCTACACCTTC.